One sample yielded the 5 T cell receptor beta chains listed below, sequenced in a study of cytomegalovirus exposure and HLA in healthy donors. 13 Jbeta primers and 60 Vbeta primers were used for the PCR. Some clones are missing from TCRdb's copy, which holds only in-frame ones; the method was immunoSEQ multiplex PCR. This sample has about 100,000 clones, with 70% to 85% found just once. Specimen: PBMCs. These receptors were taken from a woman between 40 and 55 years old in good health and CMV-seronegative.

In this sample, this clone turned up a few times. The V gene is TRBV19, the J gene TRBJ1-2, with a tentative D call TRBD1 (5 bases). The CDR3 sequence is 12 residues long. CDR1 LNHDA and CDR2 SQIVND come from the germline V gene (reference sequence). The V gene lost 6 bases and the J gene lost 6 bases, with 11 bases spanning the gap. In DNA, the CDR3 is TGTGCCAGTAGCAGCAGGGTGAATGGCTACACCTTC. Its protein is CASSSRVNGYTF.

V usage is TRBV5-6 and J usage is TRBJ1-3; D possibly corresponds to TRBD1 (6 bases). Germline V gene lookup returns CDR1 SGHDT and CDR2 YYEEEE. Trimming took 2 bases from V and 6 from J, leaving 21 bases between them. The CDR3 contains 17 residues. CDR3 residues: CASSFLPGHPRENTIYF. The CDR3 nucleotides are TGTGCCAGCAGCTTTCTCCCGGGACACCCCAGGGAAAACACCATATATTTT. The entire variable domain, with the rest obtained from reference TRBV5-6 and TRBJ1-3, is as follows: DAGVTQSPTHLIKTRGQQVTLRCSPKSGHDTVSWYQQALGQGPQFIFQYYEEEERQRGNFPDRFSGHQFPNYSSELNVNALLLGDSALYLCASSFLPGHPRENTIYFGEGSWLTVV.

This clone was found a few times. The chain employs TRBV10-3 and TRBJ1-2; TRBD1 aligns across 7 bases. The CDR3 extends over 14 amino acids. Germline V gene data show CDR1 as ENHRY and CDR2 as SYGVKD. The V gene end was trimmed by 7 bases and the J gene end by 6 bases; junction bases not matched to a gene: 11. The CDR3 spells CAIMSGGNEDGYTF. The CDR3 DNA follows: TGTGCCATCATGTCAGGGGGTAATGAAGATGGCTACACCTTC.

The genes are TRBV4-2 and TRBJ2-1; TRBD2 aligns across 8 bases. Germline CDR1 reads LGHNA; CDR2 reads YNFKEQ. The J segment lost 4 bases and the V segment lost 0 bases, leaving 5 bases of the junction unmatched. The CDR3 is 16 residues long. CDR3 in DNA: TGTGCCAGCAGCCAAGAAGCGGGAGTCGGGTACAATGAGCAGTTCTTC. Translation gives CASSQEAGVGYNEQFF.

This clone was observed a few times. V gene TRBV2 combines with J gene TRBJ1-4, with a tentative D call TRBD1 (6 bases). CDR1 is SNHLY, CDR2 FYNNEI, per germline. V was shortened by 4 bases and J by 7 bases, with 10 bases between the two germline ends. The CDR3 runs 13 residues. CDR3 bases: TGTGCCAGCAGTGTAGGACAGCCTGAAAAACTGTTTTTT. It translates to CASSVGQPEKLFF.